These T cell receptor beta chains were read from a single sample in a study of cytomegalovirus exposure and HLA in healthy donors. Assay: immunoSEQ multiplex PCR; the TCRdb copy retains only in-frame clones and omits some. Of more than 100,000 clones in the sample, about 70% were seen once. What was sequenced was PBMCs. All receptors derive from a woman in her thirties or forties in good health and CMV-seronegative. Each CDR3 is given with its conserved first and last residue. Fields, in order: D gene, clone size, J gene, V gene, CDR3 protein, CDR3 DNA. The D gene is left open where the match is weak. Clone size is given for some rows only: seen once, a few or many times, or a class if the clone is expanded.

>TRBD2|.|TRBJ2-5|TRBV19
CATRGGTQETQYF
TGTGCCACCCGGGGGGGGACTCAAGAGACCCAGTACTTC
>TRBD1|few|TRBJ2-1|TRBV5-6
CASSFGRDRGYNEQFF
TGTGCCAGCAGCTTCGGCCGGGACAGGGGGTACAATGAGCAGTTCTTC
>.|.|TRBJ1-2|TRBV7-2
CASSLGGQRNYGYTF
TGTGCCAGCAGCTTAGGGGGCCAGCGCAATTATGGCTACACCTTC
>.|.|TRBJ1-1|TRBV7-9
CATSTTGNTEAFF
TGTGCCACTTCGACGACAGGGAACACTGAAGCTTTCTTT
>TRBD1|.|TRBJ2-1|TRBV5-6
CASSLSGTGPIF
TGTGCCAGCAGCCTCTCCGGGACAGGGCCAATCTTC
>TRBD2|once|TRBJ2-3|TRBV4-1
CASSPRTSSGADTQYF
TGCGCCAGCAGCCCCCGGACTAGCTCTGGCGCAGATACGCAGTATTTT
>TRBD2|few|TRBJ2-7|TRBV7-9
CSSRLTSSEQYF
TGTTCCAGCAGACTGACTAGCTCCGAGCAGTACTTC
>.|.|TRBJ2-5|TRBV19
CASSTYQGWQETQYF
TGTGCCAGTAGTACATACCAGGGGTGGCAAGAGACCCAGTACTTC
>.|.|TRBJ1-2|TRBV11-1
CASSPYRTTDGYTF
TGTGCCAGCAGCCCCTACAGGACCACAGATGGCTACACCTTC
>.|few|TRBJ2-7|TRBV28
CASLHREHLFQYF
TGTGCCAGTCTCCACAGGGAACACCTTTTTCAGTACTTC
>.|.|TRBJ1-1|TRBV18
CASSAQTGSNTEAFF
TGTGCCAGCTCGGCACAGACAGGATCCAACACTGAAGCTTTCTTT
>TRBD1|.|TRBJ2-2|TRBV29-1
CSARAGGRAAGELFF
TGCAGCGCGAGGGCAGGGGGCCGAGCTGCCGGGGAGCTGTTTTTT
>.|few|TRBJ1-2|TRBV7-8
CASSHGGALDGYTF
TGTGCCAGCAGCCACGGGGGGGCCTTGGATGGCTACACCTTC
>TRBD1|few|TRBJ1-2|TRBV5-1
CASSGGQGRGYGYTF
TGCGCCAGCAGCGGGGGACAGGGGAGGGGCTATGGCTACACCTTC
>TRBD1|few|TRBJ1-5|TRBV28
CASSPGTGGHQPQHF
TGTGCCAGCAGTCCCGGGACAGGGGGCCATCAGCCCCAGCATTTT
>.|.|TRBJ1-2|TRBV5-1
CASSLEYSGSSYGYTF
TGCGCCAGCAGCTTGGAATACAGCGGCAGCTCCTATGGCTACACCTTC
>.|few|TRBJ2-2|TRBV2
CASNWGQAGTGELFF
TGTGCCAGCAATTGGGGCCAGGCGGGGACCGGGGAGCTGTTTTTT
>.|few|TRBJ1-2|TRBV2
CASSLITGGYTF
TGTGCCAGCAGTCTTATTACAGGGGGCTACACCTTC
>.|.|TRBJ1-6|TRBV19
CASSISRLGSPLHF
TGTGCCAGTAGTATTTCGAGGTTGGGTTCACCCCTCCACTTT
>.|.|TRBJ1-3|TRBV9
CASSVSGGTGNTIYF
TGTGCCAGCAGCGTTAGCGGGGGAACTGGAAACACCATATATTTT
>.|.|TRBJ2-3|TRBV19
CASSYGTDTQYF
TGTGCCAGTAGTTACGGTACAGATACGCAGTATTTT
>TRBD1|.|TRBJ1-6|TRBV30
CAWGTVLTNSPLHF
TGTGCCTGGGGGACAGTTTTGACTAATTCACCCCTCCACTTT
>.|.|TRBJ1-2|TRBV30
CAWRVGHTFYGYTF
TGTGCCTGGAGGGTCGGACACACATTCTATGGCTACACCTTC
>.|once|TRBJ2-7|TRBV11-2
CASSLGGSYEQYF
TGTGCCAGCAGCTTAGGCGGTTCCTACGAGCAGTACTTC
>TRBD1|few|TRBJ2-3|TRBV29-1
CSVEKTGGRDTQYF
TGCAGCGTTGAGAAGACAGGGGGGAGAGATACGCAGTATTTT
>TRBD1|few|TRBJ2-7|TRBV29-1
CSVEGDSYEQYF
TGCAGCGTTGAAGGGGACAGCTACGAGCAGTACTTC
>TRBD1|.|TRBJ1-4|TRBV25-1
CASSDRGQGFNEKLFF
TGTGCCAGCAGTGACCGTGGACAGGGATTCAATGAAAAACTGTTTTTT
>.|.|TRBJ2-5|TRBV7-9
CASSPSRIAVETQYF
TGTGCCAGCAGCCCGTCCAGAATAGCGGTGGAGACCCAGTACTTC
>.|.|TRBJ1-4|TRBV30
CAWSVSETNEKLFF
TGTGCCTGGAGTGTAAGCGAAACTAATGAAAAACTGTTTTTT
>TRBD1|few|TRBJ2-1|TRBV6-6
CASTSPGGGRDNEQFF
TGTGCCAGCACCAGTCCAGGGGGCGGGCGGGACAATGAGCAGTTCTTC
>TRBD1|once|TRBJ2-7|TRBV28
CASSLTGLEQYF
TGTGCCAGCTCTTTGACAGGGCTCGAGCAGTACTTC
>.|.|TRBJ1-2|TRBV6-9
CASSYWDTPYGYTF
TGTGCCAGCAGTTATTGGGACACTCCCTATGGCTACACCTTC